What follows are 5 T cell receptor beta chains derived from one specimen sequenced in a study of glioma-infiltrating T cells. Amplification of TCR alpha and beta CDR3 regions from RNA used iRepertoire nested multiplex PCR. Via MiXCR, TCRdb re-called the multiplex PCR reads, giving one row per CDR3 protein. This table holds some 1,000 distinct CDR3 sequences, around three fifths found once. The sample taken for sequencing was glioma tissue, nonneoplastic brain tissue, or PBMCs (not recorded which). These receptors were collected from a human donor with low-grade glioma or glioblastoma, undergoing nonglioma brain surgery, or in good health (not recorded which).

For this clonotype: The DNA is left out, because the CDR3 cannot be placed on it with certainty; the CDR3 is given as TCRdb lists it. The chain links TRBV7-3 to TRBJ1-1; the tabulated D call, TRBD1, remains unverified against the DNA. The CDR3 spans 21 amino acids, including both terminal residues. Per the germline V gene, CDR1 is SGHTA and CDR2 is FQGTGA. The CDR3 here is CASSFYICSASRGLGNTEAFF.

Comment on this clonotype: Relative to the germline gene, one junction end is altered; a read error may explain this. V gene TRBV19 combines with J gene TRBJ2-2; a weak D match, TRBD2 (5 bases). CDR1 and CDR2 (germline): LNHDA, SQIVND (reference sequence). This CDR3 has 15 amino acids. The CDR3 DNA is TGTGCCAGTAGTTTCGGACTCCGGAACACCGGTGAGCTGTTTTTT. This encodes CASSFGLRNTGELFF.

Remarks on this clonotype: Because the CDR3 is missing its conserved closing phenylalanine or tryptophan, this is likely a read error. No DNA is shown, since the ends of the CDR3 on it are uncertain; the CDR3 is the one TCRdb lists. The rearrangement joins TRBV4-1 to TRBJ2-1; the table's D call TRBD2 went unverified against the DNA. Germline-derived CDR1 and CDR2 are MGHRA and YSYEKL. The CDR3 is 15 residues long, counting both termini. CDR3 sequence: CASRPPGTGLNEQLV.

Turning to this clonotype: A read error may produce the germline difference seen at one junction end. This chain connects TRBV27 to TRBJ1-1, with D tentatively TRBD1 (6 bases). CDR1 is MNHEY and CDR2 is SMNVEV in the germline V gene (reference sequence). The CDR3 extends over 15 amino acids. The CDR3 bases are TGTGCCAGCAGTTTATCGGGCCTCGGGGACACGGAAGCGGTCTTT. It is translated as CASSLSGLGDTEAVF.

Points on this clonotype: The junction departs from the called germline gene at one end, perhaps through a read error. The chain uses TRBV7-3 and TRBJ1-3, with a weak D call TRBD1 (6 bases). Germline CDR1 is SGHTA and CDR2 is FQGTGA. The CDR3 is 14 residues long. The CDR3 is CASSPDSSGNTLYF. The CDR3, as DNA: TGTGCAAGCAGCCCGGACAGTTCTGGAAATACGCTCTATTTT. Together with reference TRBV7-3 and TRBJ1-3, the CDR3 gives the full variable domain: GAGVSQTPSNKVTEKGKYVELRCDPISGHTALYWYRQSLGQGPEFLIYFQGTGAADDSGLPNDRFFAVRPEGSVSTLKIQRTERGDSAVYLCASSPDSSGNTLYFGEGSWLTVV.